This TCR beta chain was found in a study of T cell repertoires in cytomegalovirus infection. Study at large: Evidence of both CMV infection and a matching HLA type came from public TCR beta signatures.

Germline CDR1 and CDR2: SGHRS and YFSETQ. Trimming stripped 0 bases from V and 2 bases from J, with 17 bases between. CDR3 size: 17 residues. This clonotype was counted at least ten times. The antigen is unknown. MiXCR, applied by TCRdb to the reads, yields one record per CDR3 protein. The sample lists a few hundred thousand distinct CDR3 sequences, approximately 17% occurring once. General study points: Adding up the frequency of public TCR beta families identified people who carried CMV plus the relevant HLA. HLA-C-restricted CMV-specific TCR beta clonotypes were dominant in the ex vivo response.

This TCR came from a human donor in good health (CMV status not recorded). Some clones in this sample may be carry-over from other donors' samples. Sequencing used CD8+ T cells from PBMCs. This chain links TRBV5-1 with TRBJ1-1; possible D gene TRBD1, 5 bases. The CDR3 sequence is CASSLVGQGIRNTEAFF. The CDR3 nucleotides read TGCGCCAGCAGCTTGGTAGGTCAGGGAATAAGAAACACTGAAGCTTTCTTT.